These 18 T cell receptor beta chains share one sample of origin, sequenced in a study of OX40 agonist ivuxolimab in advanced cancers. Libraries came from the immunoSEQ multiplex PCR assay. In its TCRdb copy, this immuneACCESS table keeps in-frame sequences only and misses some clones. Where compared with another copy, unresolved V genes explain less than half of these, and the others have no known cause. Counted in this sample were roughly 92,000 clones; almost 90% of them appeared once. The top ten hold approximately 0.16% of the sample. The sample here was CD4+ or CD8+ T cells sorted from blood, taken in a trial of the OX40 agonist ivuxolimab. These receptors originate from an adult with an advanced solid tumor such as melanoma, head and neck, liver or kidney cancer.

The chain carries TRBV18 and TRBJ2-7; D gene ambiguous. Trimming took 3 bases from V and 5 from J, leaving 5 bases between them. The length of the CDR3 is 11 residues. Germline CDR1 reads KGHSH; CDR2 reads LQKENI. Here the CDR3 reads CASSPKDEQYF. Written as DNA, the CDR3 is TGTGCCAGCTCACCGAAGGACGAGCAGTACTTC.

V gene TRBV6-1 combines with J gene TRBJ2-5; D may be TRBD2 (7 bases). The CDR3 spans 16 residues. V lost 1 base, J lost 4 bases, and 16 bases lay in between. Germline CDR1 reads MNHNS; CDR2 reads SASEGT. CDR3 protein: CASSEGGQGGRETQYF. As DNA, the CDR3 is TGTGCCAGCAGTGAAGGGGGGCAGGGAGGGAGAGAGACCCAGTACTTC.

The chain has TRBV18 and TRBJ1-4; D is uncertain. Germline CDR1 is KGHSH and CDR2 is LQKENI. The V end was cut by 3 bases, the J end by 3 bases, with 11 bases between. CDR3 length: 15 amino acids. CDR3 DNA: TGTGCCAGCTCACCTCTGGAGGCAGCTAATGAAAAACTGTTTTTT. Encoded protein: CASSPLEAANEKLFF. Full variable domain (missing parts from reference TRBV18 and TRBJ1-4): NAGVMQNPRHLVRRRGQEARLRCSPMKGHSHVYWYRQLPEEGLKFMVYLQKENIIDESGMPKERFSAEFPKEGPSILRIQQVVRGDSAAYFCASSPLEAANEKLFFGSGTQLSVL.

This chain joins TRBV7-9 and TRBJ2-3; 9 bases are shared with TRBD2. The CDR3 runs to 16 residues. V trimming: 3 bases; J trimming: 2 bases; junction bases outside the gene matches: 6. Germline CDR1 and CDR2: SEHNR and FQNEAQ (reference sequence). The CDR3 DNA is TGTGCCAGCAGCTTGGGAGGACTAGCGAACACAGATACGCAGTATTTT. Amino acids: CASSLGGLANTDTQYF.

This chain links TRBV19 with TRBJ1-5; TRBD1 aligns across 9 bases. V was pared by 4 bases and J by 2 bases, with 15 bases of the junction left unmatched. Germline CDR1 is LNHDA and CDR2 is SQIVND (reference sequence). The CDR3 runs 19 residues. CDR3 nucleotides: TGTGCCAGTAGTACCTACAGGGGGCGAGAGATTAAGGGCAATCAGCCCCAGCATTTT. As protein: CASSTYRGREIKGNQPQHF. Full variable domain (remainder filled in from reference TRBV19 and TRBJ1-5): DGGITQSPKYLFRKEGQNVTLSCEQNLNHDAMYWYRQDPGQGLRLIYYSQIVNDFQKGDIAEGYSVSREKKESFPLTVTSAQKNPTAFYLCASSTYRGREIKGNQPQHFGDGTRLSIL.

The chain links TRBV6-4 to TRBJ1-6; D remains ambiguous. V gave up 2 bases and J gave up 9 bases, with 20 bases separating them. Germline V lookup: CDR1 MRHNA, CDR2 SNTAGT. The CDR3 is 17 residues long. CDR3 in DNA: TGTGCCAGCAGTGACACATTCCCCTCGGGTGGTACTTCACCCCTCCACTTT. Protein sequence: CASSDTFPSGGTSPLHF.

The rearrangement joins TRBV7-9 to TRBJ2-1; D is ambiguous. The CDR3 runs 11 residues. V was clipped by 1 base and J by 10 bases, with 5 bases between them. Germline V gene lookup returns CDR1 SEHNR and CDR2 FQNEAQ (reference sequence). CDR3 in DNA: TGTGCCAGCAGCTTAGTCGGGGAGCAGTTCTTC. Its translation: CASSLVGEQFF.

This clone was detected once. The V and J genes are TRBV6-1 and TRBJ2-3; TRBD1 might be the D (6 bases). The CDR3 is made up of 14 amino acids. V lost 5 bases to trimming and J lost 0 bases, with 9 bases between them. Germline CDR1 and CDR2: MNHNS and SASEGT. The CDR3 loop reads CASSWTASTDTQYF. CDR3 DNA sequence: TGTGCCAGCAGTTGGACAGCTAGCACAGATACGCAGTATTTT.

The gene calls are TRBV30 and TRBJ1-4; the D is unclear. Germline V gives CDR1 GTSNPN, CDR2 SVGIG (reference sequence). V lost 4 bases to trimming and J lost 1 base, with 13 bases between them. The CDR3 has 15 amino acids. The chain's CDR3 is CAWMGGRGTNEKLFF. CDR3 DNA: TGTGCCTGGATGGGAGGTCGGGGAACTAATGAAAAACTGTTTTTT.

This sequence joins TRBV5-1 and TRBJ2-5, with 14 nucleotides matching TRBD2. J lost 4 bases, V lost 0 bases, and 8 bases had no gene match. Germline assignment: CDR1 SGHRS and CDR2 YFSETQ. CDR3 size: 18 residues. CDR3 coding DNA: TGCGCCAGCAGCTTGGGGACTAGCGGGGGGTTATCCCCAGAGACCCAGTACTTC. Translation gives CASSLGTSGGLSPETQYF.

The genes are TRBV7-9 and TRBJ2-3; a weak D match, TRBD2 (6 bases). The CDR3 runs 14 residues. CDR1 is SEHNR, CDR2 FQNEAQ, per germline (reference sequence). The V end lost 2 bases, the J end lost 5 bases, and 11 bases lay between the germline ends. The chain's CDR3 is CASSLQTGGDTQYF. The CDR3 DNA is TGTGCCAGCAGCTTACAGACCGGGGGAGATACGCAGTATTTT.

This chain links TRBV5-1 with TRBJ2-1; TRBD2 might be the D (5 bases). The CDR3 runs 13 residues. CDR1 and CDR2 from the germline V gene are SGHRS and YFSETQ. The V and J ends lost 2 bases and 5 bases respectively, with 8 bases between them. CDR3 coding DNA: TGCGCCAGCAGCTTTGTGGGAGACAATGAGCAGTTCTTC. Translating it yields CASSFVGDNEQFF.

The count of this clone is one. This rearrangement joins TRBV5-4 to TRBJ2-7; TRBD1 is a possible D gene (6 bases). The V end was cut by 4 bases, the J end by 2 bases, with 16 bases between. The CDR3 loop spans 15 amino acids. From germline, CDR1 is SGHNT and CDR2 YYREEE (reference sequence). As DNA, the CDR3 is TGTGCCAGCAGCCCAAGGGGGACATACACCTACGAGCAGTACTTC. Amino acids: CASSPRGTYTYEQYF.

CDR3 in amino acids: CASRQMPPDTQYF. Written as DNA, the CDR3 is TGTGCCAGCAGACAGATGCCGCCAGATACGCAGTATTTT. The chain joins TRBV6-1 to TRBJ2-3; D gene uncertain. CDR1 is MNHNS, CDR2 SASEGT, per germline. CDR3 length: 13 amino acids. The V and J ends lost 6 bases and 4 bases respectively, with 11 bases between them.

This chain links TRBV19 with TRBJ1-2, with TRBD1 identical over 8 bases. Germline CDR1 is LNHDA and CDR2 is SQIVND (reference sequence). The length of the CDR3 is 16 residues. J lost 2 bases, V lost 6 bases, and 11 bases had no gene match. The CDR3 reads CASSPTTGVSNYGYTF. CDR3 nucleotides: TGTGCCAGTAGCCCCACGACAGGGGTATCCAACTATGGCTACACCTTC.

The chain employs TRBV7-8 and TRBJ1-5; D is possibly TRBD1 (6 bases). Trimming removed 5 bases from V and 6 bases from J, with 14 bases in between. This CDR3 has 14 residues. Germline V gives CDR1 SGHVS, CDR2 FQNEAQ. CDR3 nucleotides: TGTGCCAGCAGCCGCACAGGGCGTGGTCAGCCCCAGCATTTT. Residues: CASSRTGRGQPQHF. The complete variable domain, with remaining parts taken from reference TRBV7-8 and TRBJ1-5, reads GAGVSQSPRYKVAKRGQDVALRCDPISGHVSLFWYQQALGQGPEFLTYFQNEAQLDKSGLPSDRFFAERPEGSVSTLKIQRTQQEDSAVYLCASSRTGRGQPQHFGDGTRLSIL.

Here the CDR3 reads CASSLDGVPYEQYF. In nucleotides, the CDR3 is TGCGCCAGCAGCTTGGATGGGGTCCCCTACGAGCAGTACTTC. The genes are TRBV5-1 and TRBJ2-7; D not certain. There are 14 residues in the CDR3. Trimming took off 0 bases at V and 2 bases at J, with 9 bases between the two ends. In germline, CDR1 is SGHRS, CDR2 YFSETQ.

This clone was counted a single time. The J gene is TRBJ2-5, the V gene TRBV19; 9 nucleotides line up with TRBD2. The CDR3 spans 15 residues. Germline CDR1 and CDR2: LNHDA and SQIVND (reference sequence). J lost 2 bases, V lost 1 base, and 2 bases had no gene match. DNA for the CDR3: TGTGCCAGTAGTATAGGGCTAGCGGGGCAAGAGACCCAGTACTTC. This encodes CASSIGLAGQETQYF.